The 3 T cell receptor beta chains below come from one sample, sequenced in a study of OX40 agonist ivuxolimab in advanced cancers. TCRdb's copy holds only in-frame clones and misses some; the assay was immunoSEQ multiplex PCR. This sample has approximately 69,000 clones; nearly 90% occur once, and the top ten carry roughly 10%. The starting material was CD4+ or CD8+ T cells sorted from blood, obtained in a trial of the OX40 agonist ivuxolimab. These receptors originate from an adult with an advanced solid tumor such as melanoma, head and neck, liver or kidney cancer.

The rearrangement joins TRBV6-5 to TRBJ1-4, with D perhaps matching TRBD1 (6 bases). V dropped 6 bases and J dropped 8 bases, with 19 bases sitting between them. From germline, CDR1 is MNHEY and CDR2 SVGAGI. The CDR3 contains 15 residues. The DNA of the CDR3 is TGTGCCAGCAGCAGCCCAGGGGTTCGGGGAGAAAAACTGTTTTTT. It translates to CASSSPGVRGEKLFF.

This chain links TRBV18 with TRBJ1-4; no clear D gene. The CDR3 contains 17 residues. Germline V gene sequence: CDR1 KGHSH, CDR2 LQKENI. V was cut by 6 bases and J by 6 bases, with 23 bases left in between. The CDR3 coding sequence is TGTGCCAGCTCCCGTCTGCCGTCGGGGAGCGTCGATGAAAAACTGTTTTTT. This sequence encodes CASSRLPSGSVDEKLFF.

The rearrangement uses TRBV6-5 and TRBJ2-5; 12 bases agree with TRBD1. Germline trimming cut 2 bases from V and 4 bases from J; bases unmatched to any gene: 5. The CDR3 is 16 residues long. Germline CDR1 reads MNHEY; CDR2 reads SVGAGI. The CDR3 protein is CASSYGGTGGRETQYF. The CDR3 DNA sequence: TGTGCCAGCAGTTACGGAGGGACAGGGGGCCGAGAGACCCAGTACTTC.